This T cell receptor beta chain was recorded in a study of shared clonotypes between healthy human individuals. The ends lost 4 bases at V and 1 base at J; junction bases unmatched: 6. The CDR3 consists of 17 residues. The germline CDR1 and CDR2 sequences are SNHLY and FYNNEI. Genomic DNA of every subset was divided equally among multiple immunoSEQ plates. The repertoire was sequenced with immunoSEQ multiplex PCR; TCRdb's copy has only in-frame clones and lacks some. This table holds about 2 million clones, about 95% found once. Positively selected for CCR7, the CD45RO-negative cells used as naive CD8 cells excluded terminally differentiated effector memory CD45RA+ cells. Among the donors, all were Caucasian adults who lived in Nashville, Tennessee. Whole-study results and caveats: Despite large depth, sorted-subset datasets appeared incompletely sequenced. The study found about 5% of naive CD4 clonotypes shared across a few donors.

Regarding this clone: Its specificity is unknown.

V is TRBV2 and J is TRBJ2-2; 10 bases fit TRBD2. Sequenced input: naive CD8+ T cells sorted from blood. This TCR derives from a man aged 18 to 29 in good health. The CDR3 sequence is CASSVRLAGENTGELFF. CDR3 nucleotide sequence: TGTGCCAGCAGTGTGAGGCTAGCGGGAGAGAACACCGGGGAGCTGTTTTTT.